The 2 T cell receptor beta chains reported below all come from one sample, sequenced in a study of blood T cell repertoires in COVID-19. The table came from immunoSEQ multiplex PCR; TCRdb's copy has only in-frame clones and leaves some out. The sample has 75,000 to 90,000 clones, 80% seen once. The sequenced material came from peripheral blood. The source of these receptors is a middle-aged woman with active or convalescent COVID-19.

V is TRBV15 and J is TRBJ2-7; TRBD2 matches 8 bases. The germline CDR1 and CDR2 sequences are LNHNV and YYDKDF (reference sequence). The CDR3 has 13 residues. With 5 bases clipped from V and 3 bases from J, the junction kept 3 bases outside the gene matches. The CDR3 nucleotides are TGTGCCACCAGCGGCCTAGCGGGCTACGAGCAGTACTTC. This codes for CATSGLAGYEQYF.

The chain recombines TRBV27 with TRBJ1-6; D remains ambiguous. Germline V gene data show CDR1 as MNHEY and CDR2 as SMNVEV (reference sequence). Deletions cut 7 bases from V and 4 bases from J, with 11 bases between. This CDR3 has 14 amino acids. The CDR3 DNA reads as TGTGCCAGCAAAAATGCAGATTATAATTCACCCCTCCACTTT. Protein: CASKNADYNSPLHF.